This TCR beta chain was recorded in a study of cytomegalovirus exposure and HLA in healthy donors. The CDR3 runs to 17 residues. The germline gives CDR1 SGHRS, CDR2 YFSETQ. V lost 1 base, J lost 1 base, and 16 bases lay in between. The primer mix had 60 Vbeta and 13 Jbeta primers. Sequencing used immunoSEQ multiplex PCR; TCRdb keeps in-frame clones, though not all of them. The sample lists about 240,000 clones, around 80% occurring once. The chain recombines TRBV5-1 with TRBJ2-3, with D possibly TRBD2 on 6 matching bases. The specimen was PBMCs. The TCR comes from a boy between 10 and 17 years old in good health and CMV-seronegative. CDR3 region: CASSLIRRADRTDTQYF. CDR3 nucleotide sequence: TGCGCCAGCAGCTTGATTCGGAGGGCGGACCGCACAGATACGCAGTATTTT.